A selection of T cell receptor beta chains follows, all from one sample in a study of blood T cell repertoires in COVID-19. The method was immunoSEQ multiplex PCR; TCRdb's version includes in-frame clones alone and lacks a portion of them. Of fewer than 150,000 clones listed, approximately 91% are singletons. The sequencing sample was made of peripheral blood. The receptors stem from a man aged 45-65 years with active or convalescent COVID-19. Both conserved end residues are trimmed from each CDR3. A D gene is named only where the DNA matches it firmly.

V gene	D gene	CDR3 protein
TRBV6-6	TRBD1	ASSTGQGLSGNTIY
TRBV7-2	NA	ASSADFFSSGNTIY
TRBV27	TRBD2	ASRKRGGVTDTQY
TRBV24-1	TRBD2	ATSGTSGRTSYNEQF
TRBV6-6	NA	ASWRQSIGYT
TRBV12-3/TRBV12-4	TRBD1	ASSIQGNYGYT
TRBV3-1/TRBV3-2	NA	ASRGGSEAF
TRBV18	NA	ASSPQTVPREQY
TRBV4-2	NA	ASSQGNGQTMNTEAF
TRBV6-5	TRBD1	ASSADRAGANVLT
TRBV28	TRBD1	ASGNVGTDTLSYEQY
TRBV5-1	TRBD2	ASNPRGLAGYTDTQY